The T cell receptor beta chain described here comes from a study of cytomegalovirus exposure and HLA in healthy donors. Study-wide results and limits: In an earlier analysis, productive rearrangement rates for most beta V segments clustered near 87% or 30%. CMV serostatus was the only recorded immune exposure for donors.

This CDR3 contains 14 residues. Per the germline V gene, CDR1 is MDHEN and CDR2 is SYDVKM. The J segment lost 9 bases and the V segment lost 10 bases, leaving 15 bases of the junction unmatched. Use of 60 Vbeta and 13 Jbeta primers characterized the PCR. Using immunoSEQ multiplex PCR, the repertoire was profiled, and TCRdb retains in-frame clones only, with some absent. The data show some 100,000 clones, with under 90% seen just once and around 2.1% held by the top ten. Turning to this clone: The antigen is not known.

The study sampled nominally healthy donors, though unrecorded immune exposures were likely. Sequencing was performed on PBMCs. The receptor comes from a young woman in good health and CMV-seronegative. The chain links TRBV28 to TRBJ2-1, with 7 bases fitting TRBD1. The CDR3 spells CATIQRTGLVEQFF. The CDR3 nucleotides are TGTGCCACTATTCAGCGGACAGGCTTAGTTGAGCAGTTCTTC.